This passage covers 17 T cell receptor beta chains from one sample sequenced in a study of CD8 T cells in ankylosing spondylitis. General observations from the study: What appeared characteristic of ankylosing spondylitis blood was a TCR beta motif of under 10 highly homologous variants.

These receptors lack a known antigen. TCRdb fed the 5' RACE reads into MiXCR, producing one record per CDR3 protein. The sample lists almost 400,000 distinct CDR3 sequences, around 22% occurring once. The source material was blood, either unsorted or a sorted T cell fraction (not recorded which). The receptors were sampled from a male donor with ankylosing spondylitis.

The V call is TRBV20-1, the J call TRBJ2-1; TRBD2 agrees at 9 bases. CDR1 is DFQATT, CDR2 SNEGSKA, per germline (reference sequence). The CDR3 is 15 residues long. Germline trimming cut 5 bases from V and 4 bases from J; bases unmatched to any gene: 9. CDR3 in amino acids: CSAPLRLADYNEQFF. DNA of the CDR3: TGCAGTGCTCCCCTCCGACTAGCGGATTACAATGAGCAGTTCTTC.

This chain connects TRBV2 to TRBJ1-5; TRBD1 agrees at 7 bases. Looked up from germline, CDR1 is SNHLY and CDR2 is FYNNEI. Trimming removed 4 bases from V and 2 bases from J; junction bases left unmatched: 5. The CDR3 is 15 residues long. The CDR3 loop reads CASSVHGTGNQPQHF. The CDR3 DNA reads TGTGCCAGCAGTGTTCACGGGACAGGCAATCAGCCCCAGCATTTT.

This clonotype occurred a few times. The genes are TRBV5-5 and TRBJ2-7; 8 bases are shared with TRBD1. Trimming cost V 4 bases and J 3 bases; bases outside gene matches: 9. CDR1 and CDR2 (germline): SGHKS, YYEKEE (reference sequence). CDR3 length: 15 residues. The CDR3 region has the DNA TGTGCCAGCAGCGTAGGGACAGGAAGATTCTACGAGCAGTACTTC. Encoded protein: CASSVGTGRFYEQYF.

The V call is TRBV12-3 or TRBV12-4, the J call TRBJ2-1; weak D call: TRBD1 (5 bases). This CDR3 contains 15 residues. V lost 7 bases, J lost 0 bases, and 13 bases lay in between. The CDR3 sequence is CASISVGDSYNEQFF. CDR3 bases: TGTGCCAGCATCTCCGTAGGGGACTCCTACAATGAGCAGTTCTTC.

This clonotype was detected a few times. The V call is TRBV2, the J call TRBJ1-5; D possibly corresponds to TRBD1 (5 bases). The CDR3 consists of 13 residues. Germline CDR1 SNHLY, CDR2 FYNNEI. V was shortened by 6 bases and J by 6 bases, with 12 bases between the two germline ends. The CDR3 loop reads CASRREGLQPQHF. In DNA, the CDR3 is TGTGCCAGCAGGAGGGAGGGGCTTCAGCCCCAGCATTTT.

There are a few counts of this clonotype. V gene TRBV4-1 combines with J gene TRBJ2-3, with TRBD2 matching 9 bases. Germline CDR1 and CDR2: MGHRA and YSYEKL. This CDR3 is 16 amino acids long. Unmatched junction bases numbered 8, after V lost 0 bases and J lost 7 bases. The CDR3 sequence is CASSQETLAGTNTQYF. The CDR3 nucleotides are TGCGCCAGCAGCCAAGAGACCCTAGCGGGGACCAATACGCAGTATTTT.

The CDR3 bases are TGTGCCAGCAGCGTAGGACCGATTGAGGAGACCCAGTACTTC. Protein: CASSVGPIEETQYF. The J gene is TRBJ2-5, the V gene TRBV9; the D is unclear. Trimming shortened V by 0 bases and J by 5 bases, and 11 bases separated the two germline ends. Germline lookup yields CDR1 SGDLS and CDR2 YYNGEE. The CDR3 covers 14 residues.

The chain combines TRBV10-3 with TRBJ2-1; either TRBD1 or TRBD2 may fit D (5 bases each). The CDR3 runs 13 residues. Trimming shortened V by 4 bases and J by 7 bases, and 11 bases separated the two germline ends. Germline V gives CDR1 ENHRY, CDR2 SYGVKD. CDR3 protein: CAISAGTRNEQFF. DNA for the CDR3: TGTGCCATCAGTGCAGGGACGAGGAATGAGCAGTTCTTC.

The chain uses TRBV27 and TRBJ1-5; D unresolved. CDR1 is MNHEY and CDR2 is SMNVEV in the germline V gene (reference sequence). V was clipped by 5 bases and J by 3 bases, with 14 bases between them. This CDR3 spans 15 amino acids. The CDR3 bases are TGTGCCAGCAGTCGACAAGCCGACCCCAATCAGCCCCAGCATTTT. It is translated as CASSRQADPNQPQHF.

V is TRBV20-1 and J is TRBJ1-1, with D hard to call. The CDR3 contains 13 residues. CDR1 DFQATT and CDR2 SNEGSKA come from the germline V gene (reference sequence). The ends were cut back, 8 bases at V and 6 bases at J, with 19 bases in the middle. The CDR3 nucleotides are TGCAGTACTCCGTTTCAATCGGGTGCTGAAGCTTTCTTT. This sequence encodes CSTPFQSGAEAFF.

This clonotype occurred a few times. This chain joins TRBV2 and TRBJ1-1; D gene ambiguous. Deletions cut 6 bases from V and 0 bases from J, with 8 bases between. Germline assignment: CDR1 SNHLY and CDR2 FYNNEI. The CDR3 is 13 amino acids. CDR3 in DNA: TGTGCCAGCAGAATTAATATGAACACTGAAGCTTTCTTT. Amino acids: CASRINMNTEAFF. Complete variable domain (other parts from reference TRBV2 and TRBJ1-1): EPEVTQTPSHQVTQMGQEVILRCVPISNHLYFYWYRQILGQKVEFLVSFYNNEISEKSEIFDDQFSVERPDGSNFTLKIRSTKLEDSAMYFCASRINMNTEAFFGQGTRLTVV.

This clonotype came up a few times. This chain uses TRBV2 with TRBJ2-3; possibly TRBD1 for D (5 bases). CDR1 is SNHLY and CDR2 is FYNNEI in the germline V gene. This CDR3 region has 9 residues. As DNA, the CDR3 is TGTGTCCCAGGGGATACGCAGTATTTT. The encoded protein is CVPGDTQYF. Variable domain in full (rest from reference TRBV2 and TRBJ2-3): EPEVTQTPSHQVTQMGQEVILRCVPISNHLYFYWYRQILGQKVEFLVSFYNNEISEKSEIFDDQFSVERPDGSNFTLKIRSTKLEDSAMYFCVPGDTQYFGPGTRLTVL.

The chain's CDR3 is CASSRPSLAYQETQYF. CDR3 bases: TGTGCCAGCAGCCGCCCCTCCCTGGCGTACCAAGAGACCCAGTACTTC. The rearrangement joins TRBV7-9 to TRBJ2-5, with D uncertain. With 5 bases removed from V and 0 bases from J, the gap between germline ends came to 16 bases. This CDR3 comprises 16 residues. The germline CDR1 and CDR2 sequences are SEHNR and FQNEAQ (reference sequence). The entire variable domain, with the rest obtained from reference TRBV7-9 and TRBJ2-5, is as follows: DTGVSQNPRHKITKRGQNVTFRCDPISEHNRLYWYRQTLGQGPEFLTYFQNEAQLEKSRLLSDRFSAERPKGSFSTLEIQRTEQGDSAMYLCASSRPSLAYQETQYFGPGTRLLVL.

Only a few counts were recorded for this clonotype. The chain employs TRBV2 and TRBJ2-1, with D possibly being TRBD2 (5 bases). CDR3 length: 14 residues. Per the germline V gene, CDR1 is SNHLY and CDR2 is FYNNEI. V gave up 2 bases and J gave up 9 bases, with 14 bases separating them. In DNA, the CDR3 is TGTGCCAGCAGTGAATTTTATTCGGCGGGTGAGCAGTTCTTC. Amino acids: CASSEFYSAGEQFF.

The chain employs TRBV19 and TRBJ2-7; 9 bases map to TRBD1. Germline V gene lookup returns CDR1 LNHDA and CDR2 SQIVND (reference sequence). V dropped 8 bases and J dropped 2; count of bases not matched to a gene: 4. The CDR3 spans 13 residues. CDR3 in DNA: TGTGCCAGTCAGAGACAGGGGGCCTACGAGCAGTACTTC. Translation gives CASQRQGAYEQYF.

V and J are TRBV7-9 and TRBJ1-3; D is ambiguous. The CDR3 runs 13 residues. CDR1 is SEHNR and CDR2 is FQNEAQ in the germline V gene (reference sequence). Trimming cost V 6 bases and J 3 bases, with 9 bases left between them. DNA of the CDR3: TGTGCCAGCAGTGCTGTGGATGGAAACACCATATATTTT. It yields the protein CASSAVDGNTIYF.

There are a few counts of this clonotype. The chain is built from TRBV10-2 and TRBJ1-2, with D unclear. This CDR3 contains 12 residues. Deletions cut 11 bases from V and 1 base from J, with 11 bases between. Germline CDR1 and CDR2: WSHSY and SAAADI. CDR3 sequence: CASGVGNYGYTF. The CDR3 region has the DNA TGCGCCTCAGGAGTGGGTAACTATGGCTACACCTTC.